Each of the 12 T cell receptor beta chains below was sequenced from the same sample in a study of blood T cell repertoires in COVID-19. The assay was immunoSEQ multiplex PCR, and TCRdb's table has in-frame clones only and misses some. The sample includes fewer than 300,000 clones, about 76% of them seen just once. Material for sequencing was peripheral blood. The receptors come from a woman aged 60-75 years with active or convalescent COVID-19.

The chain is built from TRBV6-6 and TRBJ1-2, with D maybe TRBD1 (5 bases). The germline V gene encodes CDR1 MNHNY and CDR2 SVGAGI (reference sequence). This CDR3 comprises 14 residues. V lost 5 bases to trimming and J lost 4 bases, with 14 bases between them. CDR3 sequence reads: CASSGSREGYGYTF. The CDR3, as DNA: TGTGCCAGCAGTGGATCCAGGGAAGGCTATGGCTACACCTTC.

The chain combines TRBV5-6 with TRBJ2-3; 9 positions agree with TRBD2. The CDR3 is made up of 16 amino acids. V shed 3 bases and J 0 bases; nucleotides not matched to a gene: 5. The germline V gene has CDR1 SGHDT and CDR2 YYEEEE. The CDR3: CASSWIAGESTDTQYF. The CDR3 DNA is TGTGCCAGCAGCTGGATAGCGGGGGAAAGCACAGATACGCAGTATTTT.

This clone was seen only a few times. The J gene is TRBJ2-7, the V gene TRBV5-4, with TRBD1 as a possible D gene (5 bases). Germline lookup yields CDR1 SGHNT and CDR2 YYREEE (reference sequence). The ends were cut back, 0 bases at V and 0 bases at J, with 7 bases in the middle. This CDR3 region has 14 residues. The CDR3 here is CASSLDQGSYEQYF. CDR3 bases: TGTGCCAGCAGCTTGGATCAGGGCTCCTACGAGCAGTACTTC.

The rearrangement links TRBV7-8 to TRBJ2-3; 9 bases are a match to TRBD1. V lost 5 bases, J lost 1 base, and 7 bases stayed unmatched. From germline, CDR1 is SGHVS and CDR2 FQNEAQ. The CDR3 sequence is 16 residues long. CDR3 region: CASSGHRGRGTDTQYF. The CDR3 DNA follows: TGTGCCAGCAGCGGACACAGGGGGCGAGGCACAGATACGCAGTATTTT.

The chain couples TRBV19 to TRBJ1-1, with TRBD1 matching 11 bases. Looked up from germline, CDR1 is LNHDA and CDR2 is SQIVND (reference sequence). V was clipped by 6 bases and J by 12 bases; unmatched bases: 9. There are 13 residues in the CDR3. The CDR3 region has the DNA TGTGCCAGTAGCACCGGGACAGGGGGTTCTTCTTTCTTT. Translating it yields CASSTGTGGSSFF. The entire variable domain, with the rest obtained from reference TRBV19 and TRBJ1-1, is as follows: DGGITQSPKYLFRKEGQNVTLSCEQNLNHDAMYWYRQDPGQGLRLIYYSQIVNDFQKGDIAEGYSVSREKKESFPLTVTSAQKNPTAFYLCASSTGTGGSSFFGQGTRLTVV.

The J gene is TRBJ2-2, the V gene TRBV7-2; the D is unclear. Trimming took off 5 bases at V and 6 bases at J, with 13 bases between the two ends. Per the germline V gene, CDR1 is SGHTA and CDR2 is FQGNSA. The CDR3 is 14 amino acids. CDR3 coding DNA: TGTGCCAGCAGCCAAAACGGAGTGCCCGGGGAGCTGTTTTTT. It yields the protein CASSQNGVPGELFF.

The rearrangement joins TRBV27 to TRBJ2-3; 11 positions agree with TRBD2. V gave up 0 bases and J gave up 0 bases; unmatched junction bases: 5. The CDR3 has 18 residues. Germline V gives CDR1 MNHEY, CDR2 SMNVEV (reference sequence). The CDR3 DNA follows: TGTGCCAGCAGTTTATCGACGGGACTAGCGGTTAGCACAGATACGCAGTATTTT. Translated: CASSLSTGLAVSTDTQYF.

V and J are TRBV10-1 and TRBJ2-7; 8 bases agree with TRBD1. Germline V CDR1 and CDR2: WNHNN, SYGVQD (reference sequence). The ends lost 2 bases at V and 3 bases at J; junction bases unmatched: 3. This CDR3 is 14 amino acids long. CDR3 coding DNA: TGCGCCAGCAGTGAGGCGGGACAGGTCTACGAGCAGTACTTC. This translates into CASSEAGQVYEQYF.

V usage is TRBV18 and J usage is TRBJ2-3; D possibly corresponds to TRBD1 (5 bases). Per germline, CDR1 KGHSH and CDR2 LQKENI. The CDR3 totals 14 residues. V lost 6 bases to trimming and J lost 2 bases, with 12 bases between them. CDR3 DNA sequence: TGTGCCAGCTCGGAGCAGGGATTCACAGATACGCAGTATTTT. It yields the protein CASSEQGFTDTQYF. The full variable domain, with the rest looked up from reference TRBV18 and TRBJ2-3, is NAGVMQNPRHLVRRRGQEARLRCSPMKGHSHVYWYRQLPEEGLKFMVYLQKENIIDESGMPKERFSAEFPKEGPSILRIQQVVRGDSAAYFCASSEQGFTDTQYFGPGTRLTVL.

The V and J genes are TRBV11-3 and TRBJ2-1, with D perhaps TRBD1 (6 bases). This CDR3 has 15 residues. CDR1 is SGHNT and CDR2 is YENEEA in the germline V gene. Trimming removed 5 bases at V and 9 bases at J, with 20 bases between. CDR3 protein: CASSADGTKGSEQFF. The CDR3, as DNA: TGTGCCAGCAGCGCTGACGGGACAAAAGGCAGTGAGCAGTTCTTC. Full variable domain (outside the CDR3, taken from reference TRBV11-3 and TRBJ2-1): EAGVVQSPRYKIIEKKQPVAFWCNPISGHNTLYWYLQNLGQGPELLIRYENEEAVDDSQLPKDRFSAERLKGVDSTLKIQPAELGDSAVYLCASSADGTKGSEQFFGPGTRLTVL.

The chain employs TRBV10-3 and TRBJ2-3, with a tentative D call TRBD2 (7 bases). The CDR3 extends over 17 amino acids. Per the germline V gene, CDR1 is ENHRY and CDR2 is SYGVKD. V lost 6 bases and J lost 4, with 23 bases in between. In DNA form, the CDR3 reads TGTGCCATCAGAGACCAGGTTGGGGGGGCGGTGGCAGATACGCAGTATTTT. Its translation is CAIRDQVGGAVADTQYF.

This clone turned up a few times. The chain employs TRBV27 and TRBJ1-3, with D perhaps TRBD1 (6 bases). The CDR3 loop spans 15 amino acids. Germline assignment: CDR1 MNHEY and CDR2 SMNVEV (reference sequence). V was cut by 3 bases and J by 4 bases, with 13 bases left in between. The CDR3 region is CASSFGGFEGNTIYF. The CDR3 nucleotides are TGTGCCAGCAGTTTTGGGGGCTTTGAAGGAAACACCATATATTTT.